The next 26 T cell receptor beta chains were all read from a single sample in a study of ipilimumab plus nivolumab after autologous stem cell transplantation. Generated by immunoSEQ multiplex PCR, the TCRdb table keeps only in-frame clones and is missing some. The table lists 43,000 or so clones, nearly 90% of them singletons. The source was PBMCs, collected in a trial of ipilimumab plus nivolumab as post-transplant consolidation. These TCRs come from a male donor with multiple myeloma.

This clone occurred a few times. Additional DNA sequences in this sample encode the identical CDR3. The rearrangement joins TRBV7-2 to TRBJ1-5, with 7 bases fitting TRBD1. Germline-derived CDR1 and CDR2 are SGHTA and FQGNSA. The CDR3 is 15 residues long. Trimming at V came to 1 base and at J to 4 bases, leaving 4 bases not matched to a gene. DNA for the CDR3: TGTGCCAGCAGCTTAGGGGCAGGGGGGAATCAGCCCCAGCATTTT. It specifies CASSLGAGGNQPQHF.

V and J are TRBV30 and TRBJ2-2; a possible D gene is TRBD1 (6 bases). The germline V and J ends were trimmed by 3 bases and 6 bases, with 11 bases remaining between them. Per germline, CDR1 GTSNPN and CDR2 SVGIG (reference sequence). This CDR3 has 13 amino acids. The CDR3: CAWSNRVPGELFF. CDR3 DNA sequence: TGTGCCTGGAGCAACAGGGTTCCCGGGGAGCTGTTTTTT.

For the CDR3, the DNA is TGTGCCAGCAGTTCCTGGAGTTACGAGCAGTACTTC. Protein sequence: CASSSWSYEQYF. The chain employs TRBV6-5 and TRBJ2-7; D unresolved. V gave up 4 bases and J gave up 4 bases, with 8 bases separating them. Germline CDR1 reads MNHEY; CDR2 reads SVGAGI. This CDR3 region has 12 residues.

This chain links TRBV7-8 with TRBJ1-1; weak D call: TRBD1 (6 bases). The CDR3 consists of 15 residues. Trimming left V 2 bases short and J 7 bases short, with 17 bases between. CDR1 SGHVS and CDR2 FQNEAQ come from the germline V gene. The CDR3 sequence: CASSLQTGRSNEAFF. CDR3 DNA sequence: TGTGCCAGCAGCTTACAAACAGGGCGGTCTAATGAAGCTTTCTTT. The full variable domain, with the rest looked up from reference TRBV7-8 and TRBJ1-1, is GAGVSQSPRYKVAKRGQDVALRCDPISGHVSLFWYQQALGQGPEFLTYFQNEAQLDKSGLPSDRFFAERPEGSVSTLKIQRTQQEDSAVYLCASSLQTGRSNEAFFGQGTRLTVV.

CDR3 DNA sequence: TGTGCCAGCAGCTTAAGTGGGGGGATTCACAATGAGCAGTTCTTC. Translating gives CASSLSGGIHNEQFF. The chain carries TRBV7-2 and TRBJ2-1, with D perhaps matching TRBD2 (6 bases). Germline V gene lookup returns CDR1 SGHTA and CDR2 FQGNSA. The CDR3 is made up of 15 amino acids. Deletions cut 2 bases from V and 5 bases from J, with 13 bases between.

V is TRBV7-2 and J is TRBJ1-4, with a tentative D call TRBD1 (5 bases). From germline, CDR1 is SGHTA and CDR2 FQGNSA. The V end lost 5 bases, the J end lost 5 bases, and 15 bases lay between the germline ends. The CDR3 covers 15 residues. The CDR3 sequence is CASSDTREGNEKLFF. CDR3 bases: TGTGCCAGCAGCGATACCAGGGAGGGGAATGAAAAACTGTTTTTT.

The chain has TRBV5-1 and TRBJ1-3; 7 bases agree with TRBD1. Losses at the gene ends were 6 bases for V and 7 bases for J; bases not matched to a gene: 16. Per germline, CDR1 SGHRS and CDR2 YFSETQ. CDR3 length: 16 amino acids. In DNA, the CDR3 is TGCGCCAGCACCCCCTTGGGCAGGGGGACGGGTAACACCATATATTTT. It translates to CASTPLGRGTGNTIYF.

This chain uses TRBV7-2 with TRBJ2-1, with D unclear. Trimming stripped 3 bases from V and 0 bases from J, with 9 bases between. Germline V CDR1 and CDR2: SGHTA, FQGNSA. This CDR3 contains 15 residues. Written as DNA, the CDR3 is TGTGCCAGCAGCTTTGGGCGGACCTCCTACAATGAGCAGTTCTTC. Amino acid sequence: CASSFGRTSYNEQFF.

This chain connects TRBV19 to TRBJ2-1; D is uncertain. The CDR3 totals 10 residues. Between the trimmed V and J ends, which lost 5 bases and 6 bases, there was a span of 2 bases. Germline V gene lookup returns CDR1 LNHDA and CDR2 SQIVND (reference sequence). The DNA for the CDR3 is TGTGCCAGTAGTGGCAATGAGCAGTTCTTC. It codes for CASSGNEQFF.

V usage is TRBV18 and J usage is TRBJ2-7; 7 nucleotides align to TRBD1. The CDR3 length is 16 residues. V was clipped by 0 bases and J by 2 bases; unmatched bases: 7. In germline, CDR1 is KGHSH, CDR2 LQKENI. CDR3 bases: TGTGCCAGCTCACCACCTGGGACAGCCGCCGCCTACGAGCAGTACTTC. This sequence encodes CASSPPGTAAAYEQYF. Full variable domain (rest looked up from reference TRBV18 and TRBJ2-7): NAGVMQNPRHLVRRRGQEARLRCSPMKGHSHVYWYRQLPEEGLKFMVYLQKENIIDESGMPKERFSAEFPKEGPSILRIQQVVRGDSAAYFCASSPPGTAAAYEQYFGPGTRLTVT.

This clone came up once. In DNA, the CDR3 is TGTGCCACCACAGGGGATGCTGGAAACACCATATATTTT. Amino acid sequence: CATTGDAGNTIYF. V gene TRBV10-3 combines with J gene TRBJ1-3; 7 bases are shared with TRBD1. The V gene end was trimmed by 10 bases and the J gene end by 2 bases; junction bases not matched to a gene: 5. The CDR3 is 13 residues long. CDR1 is ENHRY and CDR2 is SYGVKD in the germline V gene.

The V and J genes are TRBV6-1 and TRBJ2-5, with D perhaps TRBD1 or TRBD2 (6 bases each). Germline V gene sequence: CDR1 MNHNS, CDR2 SASEGT. The V end was cut by 11 bases, the J end by 5 bases, with 15 bases between. This CDR3 is built from 12 residues. CDR3 DNA sequence: TGTGCCGGAAGACAGGAGGGGGAGACCCAGTACTTC. Protein sequence: CAGRQEGETQYF.

This clone showed up just a few times. The rearrangement links TRBV5-6 to TRBJ1-2; D uncertain. CDR1 SGHDT and CDR2 YYEEEE come from the germline V gene. This CDR3 comprises 11 residues. V was clipped by 4 bases and J by 3 bases, with 4 bases between them. The CDR3 DNA reads as TGTGCCAGCAGCAGGTACTATGGCTACACCTTC. Translation gives CASSRYYGYTF.

This rearrangement joins TRBV28 to TRBJ1-2, with TRBD1 matching 7 bases. J was trimmed by 5 bases and V by 2 bases; bases with no gene match: 5. The CDR3 is 14 residues long. Germline loops: CDR1 MDHEN, CDR2 SYDVKM. CDR3 region: CASSLGTVLYGYTF. The CDR3, as DNA: TGTGCCAGCAGTTTAGGGACAGTCTTATATGGCTACACCTTC.

V is TRBV9 and J is TRBJ2-7; 8 positions match TRBD2. The CDR3 runs 15 residues. Germline trimming cut 4 bases from V and 2 bases from J; bases unmatched to any gene: 8. Germline CDR1 reads SGDLS; CDR2 reads YYNGEE. CDR3 amino acids: CASSPPGGKPYEQYF. The CDR3 coding sequence is TGTGCCAGCAGCCCCCCGGGGGGGAAGCCCTACGAGCAGTACTTC.

This clone appeared a single time. This chain connects TRBV6-1 to TRBJ2-1, with 11 bases that match TRBD2. Germline-derived CDR1 and CDR2 are MNHNS and SASEGT. The CDR3 contains 15 residues. With V trimmed by 7 bases and J by 5 bases, 7 bases remained unmatched. For the CDR3, the DNA is TGTGCCAGCACCTGGGGACTAGCGGATAACAATGAGCAGTTCTTC. It encodes CASTWGLADNNEQFF.

CDR3 loop: CASSRGGARLDTEAFF. The DNA of the CDR3 is TGTGCCAGCTCCCGGGGTGGGGCGCGATTAGACACTGAAGCTTTCTTT. The gene calls are TRBV18 and TRBJ1-1; weak D call: TRBD1 (5 bases). The germline gives CDR1 KGHSH, CDR2 LQKENI. The CDR3 spans 16 residues. Trimming took 6 bases from V and 3 from J, leaving 20 bases between them.

The table lists this clone with a count of one. This chain links TRBV6-6 with TRBJ1-6; 7 bases map to TRBD1. V was pared by 6 bases and J by 10 bases, with 9 bases of the junction left unmatched. Germline-derived CDR1 and CDR2 are MNHNY and SVGAGI (reference sequence). The CDR3 length is 14 residues. CDR3 residues: CASSPDRDSSPLHF. The CDR3 bases are TGTGCCAGCAGCCCCGACAGGGATTCCTCACCCCTCCACTTT.

This chain uses TRBV6-5 with TRBJ1-3; D unresolved. This CDR3 comprises 12 residues. V lost 8 bases and J lost 0, with 5 bases in between. Per germline, CDR1 MNHEY and CDR2 SVGAGI. The CDR3: CASRGSGNTIYF. The CDR3 DNA is TGTGCCAGCCGGGGCTCTGGAAACACCATATATTTT.

The chain couples TRBV6-5 to TRBJ1-1; D might be TRBD1 (6 bases). The germline CDR1 and CDR2 sequences are MNHEY and SVGAGI. V was cut by 4 bases and J by 6 bases, with 15 bases left in between. This CDR3 comprises 14 residues. The CDR3 protein is CASSWLQGRPEAFF. The CDR3, as DNA: TGTGCCAGCAGTTGGTTACAGGGTCGTCCTGAAGCTTTCTTT.

The chain recombines TRBV19 with TRBJ1-2; D remains ambiguous. V lost 3 bases to trimming and J lost 2 bases, with 7 bases between them. The CDR3 is 13 amino acids. The germline V gene encodes CDR1 LNHDA and CDR2 SQIVND (reference sequence). CDR3 sequence reads: CASSIRENYGYTF. The CDR3, as DNA: TGTGCCAGTAGTATTCGAGAAAACTATGGCTACACCTTC.

The chain couples TRBV7-9 to TRBJ1-6; possible D gene TRBD1, 6 bases. V was pared by 5 bases and J by 6 bases, with 11 bases between. Germline V lookup: CDR1 SEHNR, CDR2 FQNEAQ (reference sequence). This CDR3 has 14 residues. The CDR3 spells CASSTGQLNSPLHF. DNA for the CDR3: TGTGCCAGCAGCACTGGACAGCTTAATTCACCCCTCCACTTT.

This clone came up once. The gene calls are TRBV7-2 and TRBJ2-7; 9 bases match TRBD2. The germline V gene encodes CDR1 SGHTA and CDR2 FQGNSA. V lost 7 bases, J lost 6 bases, and 7 bases stayed unmatched. CDR3 size: 13 residues. DNA for the CDR3: TGTGCCAGCAAGGTAGCGGGAGTAAGCGAGCAGTACTTC. Amino acid sequence: CASKVAGVSEQYF.

The CDR3 spells CASSPRLASYNEQFF. CDR3 in DNA: TGTGCCAGCAGCCCCAGACTAGCCTCCTACAATGAGCAGTTCTTC. The chain is built from TRBV6-5 and TRBJ2-1, with 7 bases aligning to TRBD2. Germline CDR1 MNHEY, CDR2 SVGAGI. The CDR3 spans 15 residues. V lost 6 bases to trimming and J lost 0 bases; unmatched junction nucleotides: 5.

The CDR3 DNA reads TGTGCCAGCAGCGCGGGGACTTCGTCGATCGGGGAGCTGTTTTTT. It codes for CASSAGTSSIGELFF. J is TRBJ2-2 and V is TRBV9; D might be TRBD2 (6 bases). Germline V gives CDR1 SGDLS, CDR2 YYNGEE. Trimming left V 3 bases short and J 7 bases short, with 16 bases between. The CDR3 totals 15 residues.

V gene TRBV18 combines with J gene TRBJ1-1; D not certain. V was shortened by 3 bases and J by 6 bases, with 11 bases between the two germline ends. Per the germline V gene, CDR1 is KGHSH and CDR2 is LQKENI. The CDR3 extends over 13 amino acids. The CDR3 DNA is TGTGCCAGCTCACCCGCTGGTCACGCTGAAGCTTTCTTT. This encodes CASSPAGHAEAFF.